This T cell receptor beta chain was sequenced in a study of blood T cell repertoires in COVID-19. In the authors' workflow: Reference gene primer amplification gave nucleated cell count estimates. Sequencing was performed with immunoSEQ multiplex PCR; in TCRdb, only in-frame clones are kept and a portion is missing. For V, J and clone size, that table is used; D and trimming come from the DNA. The sample carries around 130,000 clones, about 87% recorded once. The CDR3 runs to 14 residues. Germline CDR1 and CDR2: SGHTA and FQGNSA. V lost 5 bases to trimming and J lost 3 bases, with 13 bases between them.

This receptor was obtained from a woman aged 45-60 years with acute or convalescent COVID-19. Input material: peripheral blood. The chain couples TRBV7-2 to TRBJ1-2, with D possibly being TRBD1 (5 bases). CDR3 loop: CASSRGIGDYGYTF. The CDR3 region has the DNA TGTGCCAGCAGCCGCGGAATAGGGGACTATGGCTACACCTTC.